This TCR beta chain appears in the sequencing data of a study of Ad26.COV2.S vaccination and SARS-CoV-2 variants. On the study more broadly: This donor came from the COV1001 trial of Ad26.COV2.S. Ad26.COV2.S, an intramuscular injection, was given once or twice 56 days apart.

TCRdb's copy holds only in-frame clones and misses some; the assay was immunoSEQ multiplex PCR. The table has approximately 420,000 clones, approximately 90% seen once. Treatment specified: approximately 18 received Ad26.COV2.S at low or high dose, single or two shots; five or six received placebo; per-sample allocation not given. Samples were taken on day 63 after the first vaccine or placebo injection. This vaccine is an Ad26 vector that expresses the Wuhan-strain SARS-CoV-2 spike. The V gene's germline CDR1 is GTSNPN and CDR2 SVGIG (reference sequence). V was shortened by 4 bases and J by 6 bases, with 12 bases between the two germline ends. This CDR3 has 12 amino acids.

Sequencing used peripheral blood, obtained in a trial of Ad26.COV2.S vaccine versus placebo. The receptor was derived from a person between 18 and 65 years old who received the Ad26.COV2.S COVID-19 vaccine or a placebo. The chain links TRBV30 to TRBJ1-1, with D uncertain. The CDR3 DNA reads TGTGCCTGGACCCAGAGGGATGCTGAAGCTTTCTTT. This gives the protein CAWTQRDAEAFF.